A single T cell receptor beta chain is shown here with its context. Its antigen is still unknown. Isolated RNA was reverse transcribed into cDNA used as the sequencing template. TCRdb's copy holds only in-frame clones and misses some; the assay was immunoSEQ multiplex PCR. The sample yields more than 200,000 clones, roughly 40% seen once. The data are from a study of CD8+ T cells in alopecia areata. Described treatment: oral pan-JAK inhibitor, 5-10 mg twice daily. It was from alopecia areata patients that lesional scalp punch biopsies and peripheral blood were collected. The study's findings and limits: Compared with normal scalp, lesional scalp had higher clonality and more expanded CD8+ clones. On tofacitinib, scalp clonality and expanded CD8+ clones among top 100 fell significantly. During tofacitinib treatment, many expanded lesional clones remained in scalp and blood.

Germline CDR1 is SNHLY and CDR2 is FYNNEI. The ends lost 5 bases at V and 3 bases at J; junction bases unmatched: 5. The CDR3 has 15 residues. This chain joins TRBV2 and TRBJ2-2, with TRBD1 identical over 8 bases. This clonotype was obtained from a human donor with alopecia areata. Sequenced here: CD4+ T cells sorted from blood, sampled around week 36, from a patient treated with tofacitinib. CDR3 protein: CASSPDRADTGELFF. The CDR3 bases are TGTGCCAGCAGTCCGGACAGGGCGGACACCGGGGAGCTGTTTTTT.